A selection of T cell receptor beta chains follows, all from one sample in a study of cytomegalovirus exposure and HLA in healthy donors. Profiling relied on immunoSEQ multiplex PCR, and the TCRdb table lists in-frame clones only, not all of them. The data show about 250,000 clones, around two thirds seen once. Sample: PBMCs. The receptor set was obtained from a female donor in good health and CMV-seronegative. Both conserved end residues are part of each CDR3. Each record gives: CDR3 length, J gene, V gene, clone size, D gene, CDR3 protein, CDR3 DNA. A D gene is named only where the DNA matches it firmly. The listing skips clone size in some rows; elsewhere it reads once, few, many or a size class.

17	TRBJ1-5	TRBV9	NA	TRBD1	CASSVGQGRNSNQPQHF	TGTGCCAGCAGCGTCGGACAGGGAAGAAATAGCAATCAGCCCCAGCATTTT
16	TRBJ2-3	TRBV9	few	NA	CASSALSLARTDTQYF	TGTGCCAGCAGCGCCTTAAGTCTAGCGAGGACAGATACGCAGTATTTT
13	TRBJ2-5	TRBV7-9	NA	NA	CASSLARWEAQYF	TGTGCCAGCAGCTTAGCTCGGTGGGAGGCCCAGTACTTC
11	TRBJ2-7	TRBV28	NA	NA	CASSLIAEQYF	TGTGCCAGCAGTCTTATAGCCGAGCAGTACTTC
20	TRBJ1-3	TRBV21-1	NA	NA	CASSKPLRTGRSPSGNTIYF	TGTGCCAGCAGCAAACCCCTGAGGACAGGGAGGTCCCCCTCTGGAAACACCATATATTTT
13	TRBJ1-1	TRBV6-6	NA	NA	CASSYGQNTEAFF	TGTGCCAGCAGTTACGGCCAGAACACTGAAGCTTTCTTT
16	TRBJ2-5	TRBV30	NA	TRBD2	CAWSADSGRAQETQYF	TGTGCCTGGAGTGCAGACAGCGGGAGGGCGCAGGAGACCCAGTACTTC
11	TRBJ2-5	TRBV6-5	NA	NA	CASRHRETQYF	TGTGCCAGCAGACACCGAGAGACCCAGTACTTC
14	TRBJ2-5	TRBV14	NA	NA	CASSQVRDQETQYF	TGTGCCAGCAGCCAAGTCCGGGACCAAGAGACCCAGTACTTC
19	TRBJ1-4	TRBV28	NA	NA	CASSFATSGLFATNEKLFF	TGTGCCAGCAGTTTCGCAACGAGTGGGCTCTTTGCAACTAATGAAAAACTGTTTTTT
16	TRBJ2-5	TRBV5-4	NA	TRBD2	CASSPRLAGGQETQYF	TGTGCCAGCAGCCCTCGACTAGCGGGAGGCCAAGAGACCCAGTACTTC
15	TRBJ2-7	TRBV11-2	NA	TRBD2	CASSLDPGGDYEQYF	TGTGCCAGCAGCTTAGACCCGGGAGGGGACTACGAGCAGTACTTC
14	TRBJ1-5	TRBV30	NA	TRBD1	CAWGDRGRNQPQHF	TGTGCCTGGGGAGACAGGGGGCGAAATCAGCCCCAGCATTTT
17	TRBJ2-5	TRBV7-9	NA	NA	CASSKNEGMGLEETQYF	TGTGCCAGCAGCAAAAACGAAGGCATGGGACTCGAAGAGACCCAGTACTTC